Listed here are 22 T cell receptor beta chains from one sample, sequenced in a study of beta chain features in type 1 diabetes. Reverse transcription of all isolated RNA meant that expressed TCRB transcripts were sequenced. Assay: immunoSEQ multiplex PCR; the TCRdb copy retains only in-frame clones and omits some. The table lists fewer than 900,000 clones, about a sixth of them singletons. Sequenced: naive CD4+ T cells from blood. These receptor sequences come from a woman younger than 35 in good health.

This chain uses TRBV5-4 with TRBJ2-1, with 15 bases identical to TRBD2. CDR3 size: 15 residues. CDR1 SGHNT and CDR2 YYREEE come from the germline V gene (reference sequence). The ends lost 4 bases at V and 6 bases at J; junction bases unmatched: 2. CDR3 in amino acids: CASSEGLAGGNEQFF. CDR3 sequence (DNA): TGTGCCAGCAGCGAGGGACTAGCGGGAGGCAATGAGCAGTTCTTC. The variable domain in full, completed from reference TRBV5-4 and TRBJ2-1, reads ETGVTQSPTHLIKTRGQQVTLRCSSQSGHNTVSWYQQALGQGPQFIFQYYREEENGRGNFPPRFSGLQFPNYSSELNVNALELDDSALYLCASSEGLAGGNEQFFGPGTRLTVL.

The chain couples TRBV19 to TRBJ2-1, with D uncertain. Germline values: CDR1 LNHDA, CDR2 SQIVND (reference sequence). V was clipped by 7 bases and J by 9 bases, with 16 bases between them. The length of the CDR3 is 13 residues. The CDR3 nucleotides are TGTGCCAGTACCCACCCCCCCGCGGTTGAGCAGTTCTTC. The encoded protein is CASTHPPAVEQFF.

This clone was detected only a few times. The chain links TRBV28 to TRBJ1-2; possible D gene TRBD1, 6 bases. V lost 6 bases to trimming and J lost 4 bases, with 12 bases between them. CDR1 MDHEN and CDR2 SYDVKM come from the germline V gene. This CDR3 comprises 13 residues. DNA for the CDR3: TGTGCCAGCAGGACCGAGACAGGCTATGGCTACACCTTC. Amino acids: CASRTETGYGYTF.

This clone was seen only a few times. CDR3 residues: CASSITGEKLFF. The CDR3 nucleotides are TGTGCCAGCAGCATTACGGGGGAAAAACTGTTTTTT. The V call is TRBV28, the J call TRBJ1-4, with D hard to call. This CDR3 has 12 residues. The germline V gene encodes CDR1 MDHEN and CDR2 SYDVKM. The V and J ends lost 6 bases and 8 bases respectively, with 10 bases between them.

This clone was seen more than once but under ten times. V usage is TRBV29-1 and J usage is TRBJ2-5; TRBD2 matches at 10 bases. The CDR3 is 12 amino acids. The V and J ends lost 4 bases and 7 bases, in that order; junction bases with no gene match: 3. From germline, CDR1 is SQVTM and CDR2 ANQGSEA. CDR3 in amino acids: CSVAVAGGTQYF. The DNA of the CDR3 is TGCAGCGTTGCTGTAGCGGGAGGGACCCAGTACTTC.

The chain uses TRBV9 and TRBJ2-1, with a weak D call TRBD1 (5 bases). This CDR3 is built from 16 residues. CDR1 is SGDLS and CDR2 is YYNGEE in the germline V gene. V gave up 1 base and J gave up 0 bases, with 11 bases separating them. The CDR3 loop is CASSVWGRASYNEQFF. For the CDR3, the DNA is TGTGCCAGCAGCGTATGGGGCAGGGCCTCCTACAATGAGCAGTTCTTC.

The chain combines TRBV27 with TRBJ2-2; 9 bases map to TRBD1. Trimming at V came to 3 bases and at J to 8 bases, leaving 4 bases not matched to a gene. Germline V lookup: CDR1 MNHEY, CDR2 SMNVEV (reference sequence). The CDR3 extends over 14 amino acids. CDR3 bases: TGTGCCAGCAGTTTCAGACAGGGGGTGGGGGAGCTGTTTTTT. Residues: CASSFRQGVGELFF.

In this sample, this clone turned up a few times. The V and J genes are TRBV6-5 and TRBJ1-3; the D gene is possibly TRBD1 (6 bases). Germline loops: CDR1 MNHEY, CDR2 SVGAGI. V dropped 2 bases and J dropped 4 bases, with 12 bases sitting between them. CDR3 length: 15 amino acids. CDR3 coding DNA: TGTGCCAGCAGTTACGGGGGGCCTGGGGGAAACACCATATATTTT. Its protein is CASSYGGPGGNTIYF.

The V gene is TRBV19, the J gene TRBJ1-1, with TRBD1 as a possible D gene (6 bases). Germline lookup yields CDR1 LNHDA and CDR2 SQIVND (reference sequence). This CDR3 comprises 14 residues. V lost 4 bases and J 1 base, leaving 10 bases between the germline ends. The DNA for the CDR3 is TGTGCCAGTAGTACCCCGACAGGGAACACTGAAGCTTTCTTT. This encodes CASSTPTGNTEAFF.

This chain joins TRBV5-1 and TRBJ2-1; 8 positions agree with TRBD2. J lost 10 bases, V lost 8 bases, and 14 bases had no gene match. The CDR3 runs 14 residues. Germline lookup yields CDR1 SGHRS and CDR2 YFSETQ. The CDR3 reads CASTPGLGFEEQFF. The CDR3 DNA is TGCGCCAGTACCCCGGGACTAGGTTTCGAGGAGCAGTTCTTC.

The chain uses TRBV12-5 and TRBJ2-5, with D tentatively TRBD1 (6 bases). This CDR3 has 13 residues. Germline-derived CDR1 and CDR2 are LGHNT and FRNRAP. V lost 6 bases and J lost 5, with 13 bases in between. CDR3 nucleotides: TGTGCTAGTGGCCAAGGGCAGGGGGAGACCCAGTACTTC. It encodes CASGQGQGETQYF.

The chain joins TRBV4-2 to TRBJ2-7; D might be TRBD2 (5 bases). Germline-derived CDR1 and CDR2 are LGHNA and YNFKEQ. CDR3 size: 15 residues. Trimming pared 2 bases from V and 1 base from J, leaving 12 bases between. The CDR3 sequence is CASSQLPGSSYEQYF. The CDR3 DNA is TGTGCCAGCAGCCAACTCCCGGGGTCTTCCTACGAGCAGTACTTC.

This rearrangement joins TRBV28 to TRBJ2-1; D is possibly TRBD1 or TRBD2 (5 bases each). The germline V gene has CDR1 MDHEN and CDR2 SYDVKM. The CDR3 loop spans 18 amino acids. The V end was cut by 5 bases, the J end by 0 bases, with 20 bases between. CDR3 amino acids: CASSDPRGWKSSYNEQFF. The CDR3, as DNA: TGTGCCAGCAGTGACCCACGGGGCTGGAAGAGCTCCTACAATGAGCAGTTCTTC.

The genes are TRBV28 and TRBJ2-1, with 7 bases lining up with TRBD2. The junction had 8 bases not matched to a gene; V was cut back by 8 bases and J by 4 bases. Per the germline V gene, CDR1 is MDHEN and CDR2 is SYDVKM. The length of the CDR3 is 14 residues. The CDR3 here is CASRGTTEYNEQFF. CDR3 DNA sequence: TGTGCCAGCCGCGGGACTACCGAATACAATGAGCAGTTCTTC.

CDR3 residues: CASSTGGWETQYF. The CDR3 nucleotides are TGTGCCAGCAGCACCGGGGGGTGGGAGACCCAGTACTTC. V and J are TRBV7-9 and TRBJ2-5; TRBD2 agrees at 7 bases. Germline assignment: CDR1 SEHNR and CDR2 FQNEAQ (reference sequence). The V and J ends lost 5 bases and 5 bases, in that order; junction bases with no gene match: 5. The CDR3 has 13 residues.

The CDR3 loop reads CASSTKHVTNEQFF. CDR3 nucleotides: TGTGCCAGCTCAACAAAGCACGTCACCAATGAGCAGTTCTTC. The chain joins TRBV18 to TRBJ2-1; no definite D call. CDR3 length equals 14 residues. With 5 bases removed from V and 6 bases from J, the gap between germline ends came to 14 bases. Per the germline V gene, CDR1 is KGHSH and CDR2 is LQKENI.

V and J are TRBV18 and TRBJ2-7; TRBD1 or TRBD2 may be the D gene (5 bases each). The CDR3 sequence is 15 residues long. The V gene lost 5 bases and the J gene lost 7 bases, with 21 bases spanning the gap. Germline V gene data show CDR1 as KGHSH and CDR2 as LQKENI. CDR3 sequence reads: CASSGAGTFVVEQYF. The CDR3 DNA is TGTGCCAGCTCAGGTGCAGGGACCTTTGTCGTTGAGCAGTACTTC.

This clone showed up just a few times. CDR3 coding DNA: TGTGCCAGCAGCCAGCCTACTAGCGGGAGTTACAATGAGCAGTTCTTC. This gives the protein CASSQPTSGSYNEQFF. The chain has TRBV4-2 and TRBJ2-1, with 11 positions matching TRBD2. V was pared by 3 bases and J by 4 bases, with 5 bases of the junction left unmatched. In germline, CDR1 is LGHNA, CDR2 YNFKEQ. The CDR3 is 16 amino acids.

The chain combines TRBV7-9 with TRBJ2-1, with D possibly being TRBD1 (5 bases). This CDR3 contains 15 residues. CDR1 and CDR2 (germline): SEHNR, FQNEAQ (reference sequence). The V and J ends lost 8 bases and 0 bases respectively, with 14 bases between them. This CDR3 reads CASHLGASSYNEQFF. The CDR3 coding sequence is TGTGCCAGCCACCTAGGGGCAAGCTCCTACAATGAGCAGTTCTTC.

This clone has a handful of counts. The rearrangement joins TRBV19 to TRBJ1-2; no firm D call. Trimming took off 5 bases at V and 0 bases at J, with 13 bases between the two ends. Germline-derived CDR1 and CDR2 are LNHDA and SQIVND (reference sequence). This CDR3 comprises 15 residues. Written as DNA, the CDR3 is TGTGCCAGTAGTCGGTTCGAGGGTTCTAACTATGGCTACACCTTC. Protein product: CASSRFEGSNYGYTF.

This clone was detected only a few times. Different DNA sequences within this sample yield the same CDR3. This chain links TRBV29-1 with TRBJ1-2; TRBD1 aligns across 7 bases. The J segment lost 4 bases and the V segment lost 2 bases, leaving 13 bases of the junction unmatched. The CDR3 is 16 residues long. Germline V gives CDR1 SQVTM, CDR2 ANQGSEA. The DNA for the CDR3 is TGCAGCGTTGAACCAGGGGGTAACCGTCTGGCCTATGGCTACACCTTC. It encodes CSVEPGGNRLAYGYTF.

The chain joins TRBV6-5 to TRBJ2-7; TRBD1 agrees at 7 bases. CDR3 length: 13 amino acids. V lost 4 bases, J lost 5 bases, and 5 bases stayed unmatched. The germline V gene has CDR1 MNHEY and CDR2 SVGAGI. The CDR3 loop is CASSSLTGDEQYF. Here the CDR3 DNA reads TGTGCCAGCAGTTCATTAACAGGGGACGAGCAGTACTTC.